This T cell receptor (beta chain) comes out of a study of Tregs in tolerant kidney transplant recipients. TCRdb's table, derived via immunoSEQ multiplex PCR, lists solely in-frame clones and lacks some. The repertoire holds 45,000 or so clones, approximately 89% seen once, with 15% to 19% in the top ten. Recipients received nonmyeloablative bone marrow transplants from related graft donors, with transient mixed chimerism. This CDR3 contains 16 residues. V gave up 0 bases and J gave up 2 bases, with 10 bases separating them. The germline CDR1 and CDR2 sequences are LGHNA and YNFKEQ. The origin of this receptor is a human patient who received a combined kidney and bone marrow transplant. Part of the T cells may come from the graft donor. The J gene is TRBJ2-2, the V gene TRBV4-2, with a tentative D call TRBD2 (6 bases). This specimen consisted of CD8+ T cells from blood (PBMCs), obtained 12 months after the transplant. The CDR3 protein is CASSQELAGNTGELFF. CDR3 bases: TGTGCCAGCAGCCAAGAACTAGCCGGAAACACCGGGGAGCTGTTTTTT.